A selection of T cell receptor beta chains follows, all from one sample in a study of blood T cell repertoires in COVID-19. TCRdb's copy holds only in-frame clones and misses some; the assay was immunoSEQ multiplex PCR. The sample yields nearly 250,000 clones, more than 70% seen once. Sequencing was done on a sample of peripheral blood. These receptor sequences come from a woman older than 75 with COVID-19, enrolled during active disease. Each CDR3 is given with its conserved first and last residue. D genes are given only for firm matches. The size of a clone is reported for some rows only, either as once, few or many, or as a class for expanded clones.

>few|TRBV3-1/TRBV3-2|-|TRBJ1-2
CASSQETVRTF
TGTGCCAGCAGCCAAGAGACAGTTCGAACCTTC
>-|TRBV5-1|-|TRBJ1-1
CASSLAAGGLTQAFF
TGCGCCAGCAGCTTGGCCGCCGGGGGTTTAACTCAAGCTTTCTTT
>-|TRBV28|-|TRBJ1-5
CASSLRPTGVRGNQPQHF
TGTGCCAGCAGTTTAAGGCCTACGGGGGTTAGGGGCAATCAGCCCCAGCATTTT
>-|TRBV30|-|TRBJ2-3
CAWRLWGNSLLTDTQYF
TGTGCCTGGAGGCTCTGGGGCAACTCGCTACTCACAGATACGCAGTATTTT
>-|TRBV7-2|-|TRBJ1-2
CASSLAGGTTNYGYTF
TGTGCCAGCAGCTTAGCGGGGGGGACAACTAACTATGGCTACACCTTC
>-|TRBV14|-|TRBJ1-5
CASTRGDSSNQPQHF
TGTGCCAGCACCCGGGGGGACTCTAGCAATCAGCCCCAGCATTTT
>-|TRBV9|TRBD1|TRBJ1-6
CASSGQGSYNSPLHF
TGTGCCAGCAGCGGACAGGGCTCCTATAATTCACCCCTCCACTTT
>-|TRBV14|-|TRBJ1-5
CASSPTGPGEWGNQPQHF
TGTGCCAGCAGCCCTACAGGGCCCGGTGAGTGGGGCAATCAGCCCCAGCATTTT
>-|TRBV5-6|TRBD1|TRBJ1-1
CASKTGGTEAFF
TGTGCCAGTAAAACAGGGGGGACTGAAGCTTTCTTT
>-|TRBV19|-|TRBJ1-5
CASSTGIASNQPQHF
TGTGCCAGTAGTACAGGGATAGCTAGCAATCAGCCCCAGCATTTT
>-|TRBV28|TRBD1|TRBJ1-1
CASSFTGGFAEAFF
TGTGCCAGCAGTTTCACAGGGGGCTTTGCAGAAGCTTTCTTT
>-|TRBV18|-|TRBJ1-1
CASSPVVPDMNTEAFF
TGTGCCAGCTCACCAGTAGTACCGGACATGAACACTGAAGCTTTCTTT
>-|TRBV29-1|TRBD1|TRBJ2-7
CSVEKGRGSYEQYF
TGCAGCGTTGAAAAGGGCAGGGGGTCCTACGAGCAGTACTTC
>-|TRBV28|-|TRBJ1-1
CASSLRQTNTEAFF
TGTGCCAGCAGTTTGCGTCAAACGAACACTGAAGCTTTCTTT
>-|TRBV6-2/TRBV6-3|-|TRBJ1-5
CASRPGGEGNQPQHF
TGTGCCAGCCGCCCGGGAGGTGAAGGAAATCAGCCCCAGCATTTT
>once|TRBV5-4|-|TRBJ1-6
CASKSQGNSPLHF
TGTGCCAGCAAATCCCAGGGGAATTCACCCCTCCACTTT
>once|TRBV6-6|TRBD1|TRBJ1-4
CASSRSLGGQGMTNEKLFF
TGTGCCAGCAGTCGCAGCCTTGGTGGACAGGGGATGACTAATGAAAAACTGTTTTTT
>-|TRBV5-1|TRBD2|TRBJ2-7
CASSRASGDYEQYF
TGCGCCAGCAGCCGGGCTAGCGGGGACTACGAGCAGTACTTC
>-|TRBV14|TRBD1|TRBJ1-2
CASSPYTGGVDGYTF
TGTGCCAGCAGCCCATATACAGGGGGAGTAGATGGCTACACCTTC
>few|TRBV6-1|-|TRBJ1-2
CASSETGQRNIKF
TGTGCCAGCAGTGAAACAGGACAGAGAAATATCAAATTC
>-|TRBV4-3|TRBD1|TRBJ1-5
CASSQDLSGTVSNQPQHF
TGCGCCAGCAGCCAAGATCTCTCGGGGACAGTTAGCAATCAGCCCCAGCATTTT
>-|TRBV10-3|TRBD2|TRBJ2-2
CAISESSGGAITGELFF
TGTGCCATCAGTGAGTCTAGCGGGGGGGCAATCACCGGGGAGCTGTTTTTT
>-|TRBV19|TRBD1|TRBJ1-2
CASSRDRAEYGYTF
TGTGCCAGTAGTAGGGACAGGGCGGAATATGGCTACACCTTC
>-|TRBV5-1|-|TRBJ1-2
CASRPGDYGYTF
TGCGCCAGCAGACCGGGTGACTATGGCTACACCTTC
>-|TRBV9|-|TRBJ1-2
CASSVAPGSVGYTF
TGTGCCAGCAGCGTAGCGCCGGGATCGGTCGGCTACACCTTC
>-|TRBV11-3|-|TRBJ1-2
CASSLPHRVYGYTF
TGTGCCAGCAGCTTACCGCACAGGGTCTATGGCTACACCTTC
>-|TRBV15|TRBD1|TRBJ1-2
CATSRTTGAQYGYTF
TGTGCCACCAGCAGGACGACAGGGGCCCAATACGGCTACACCTTC
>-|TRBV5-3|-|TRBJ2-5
CARSITLQTQYF
TGTGCCAGAAGCATAACACTACAGACCCAGTACTTC
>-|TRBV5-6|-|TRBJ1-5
CASSLGQGWQPQHF
TGTGCCAGCAGCTTGGGGCAGGGTTGGCAGCCCCAGCATTTT
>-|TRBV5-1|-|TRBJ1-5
CASSLDGGGNQPQHF
TGCGCCAGCAGCTTGGACGGAGGAGGGAATCAGCCCCAGCATTTT
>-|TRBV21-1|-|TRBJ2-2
CASSTTQGRWYTGELFF
TGTGCCAGCAGCACTACCCAGGGGCGGTGGTACACCGGGGAGCTGTTTTTT
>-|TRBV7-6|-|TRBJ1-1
CASSLDPVGAAFF
TGTGCCAGCAGCTTAGACCCCGTGGGGGCAGCTTTCTTT
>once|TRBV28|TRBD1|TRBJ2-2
CASSLGDRGTGELFF
TGTGCCAGCAGTTTAGGGGACAGGGGGACCGGGGAGCTGTTTTTT
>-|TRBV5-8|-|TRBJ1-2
CASSLNTGPYGYTF
TGTGCCAGCAGCTTAAACACAGGGCCCTATGGCTACACCTTC
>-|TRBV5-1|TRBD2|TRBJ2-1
CASSFGLAGRNEQFF
TGCGCCAGCAGCTTTGGGCTAGCGGGGCGCAATGAGCAGTTCTTC
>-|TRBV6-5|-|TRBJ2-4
CASTNRDGNIQYF
TGTGCCAGCACCAACAGGGATGGGAACATTCAGTACTTC
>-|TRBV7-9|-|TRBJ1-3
CASSLGGTSSGNTIYF
TGTGCCAGCAGCTTGGGAGGGACCAGCTCTGGAAACACCATATATTTT
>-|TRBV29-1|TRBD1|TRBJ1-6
CSVRTGYNSPLHF
TGCAGCGTCCGGACAGGGTATAATTCACCCCTCCACTTT
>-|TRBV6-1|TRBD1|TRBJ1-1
CASSDRDRGAEAFF
TGTGCCAGCAGTGACCGCGACAGGGGGGCTGAAGCTTTCTTT
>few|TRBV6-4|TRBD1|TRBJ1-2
CASRRQGAGDYGYTF
TGTGCCAGCAGACGACAGGGAGCTGGGGATTATGGCTACACCTTC
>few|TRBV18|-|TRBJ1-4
CASSPDREVNEKLFF
TGTGCCAGCTCACCCGACAGAGAAGTTAATGAAAAACTGTTTTTT
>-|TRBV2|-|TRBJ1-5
CASDGGGQPQHF
TGTGCCAGCGATGGGGGAGGTCAGCCCCAGCATTTT
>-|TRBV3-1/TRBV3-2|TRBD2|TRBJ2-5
CASSQDPSGGSETQYF
TGTGCCAGCAGCCAAGACCCTAGCGGGGGTTCGGAGACCCAGTACTTC
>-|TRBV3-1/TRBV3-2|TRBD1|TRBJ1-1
CASRASDRVWTEAFF
TGTGCCAGCAGGGCCTCGGACAGGGTTTGGACTGAAGCTTTCTTT
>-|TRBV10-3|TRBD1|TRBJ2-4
CATQTGQGKYIQYF
TGTGCCACCCAAACTGGACAGGGAAAATACATTCAGTACTTC
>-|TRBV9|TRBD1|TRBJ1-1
CASSAWDRVLNTEAFF
TGTGCCAGCAGCGCCTGGGACAGGGTCTTGAACACTGAAGCTTTCTTT
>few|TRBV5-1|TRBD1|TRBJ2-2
CASSFADREHGELFF
TGCGCCAGCAGCTTCGCGGACAGGGAACACGGGGAGCTGTTTTTT
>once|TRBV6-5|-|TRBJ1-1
CASSPARGWDTEAFF
TGTGCCAGCAGTCCCGCCCGGGGTTGGGACACTGAAGCTTTCTTT
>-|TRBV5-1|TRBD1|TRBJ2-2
CASSPDRQGGVAGELFF
TGCGCCAGCAGCCCAGATCGACAGGGGGGTGTCGCCGGGGAGCTGTTTTTT
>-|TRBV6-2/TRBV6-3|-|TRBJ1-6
CASSYPSEGSPLHF
TGTGCCAGCAGTTATCCTAGTGAGGGCTCACCCCTCCACTTT
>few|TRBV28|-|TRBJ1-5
CASSFYSQSNQPQHF
TGTGCCAGCAGTTTTTATAGCCAGAGCAATCAGCCCCAGCATTTT
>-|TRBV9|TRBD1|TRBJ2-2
CASSAGDRGNTGELFF
TGTGCCAGCAGCGCCGGCGACAGGGGGAACACCGGGGAGCTGTTTTTT
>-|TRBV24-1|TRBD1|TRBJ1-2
CATSGNRDRGYGGYTF
TGTGCCACCAGTGGAAACCGGGACAGGGGGTATGGTGGCTACACCTTC
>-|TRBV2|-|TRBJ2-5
CASRPAGKETQYF
TGTGCCAGCAGGCCGGCAGGGAAGGAGACCCAGTACTTC
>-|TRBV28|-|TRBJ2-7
CASSGVRGASYEQYF
TGTGCCAGCAGTGGGGTACGGGGGGCGTCCTACGAGCAGTACTTC
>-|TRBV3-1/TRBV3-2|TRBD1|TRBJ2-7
CASSQQGQGAGWGYEQYF
TGTGCCAGCAGCCAACAAGGACAGGGGGCGGGGTGGGGCTACGAGCAGTACTTC
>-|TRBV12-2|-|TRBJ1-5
CASRLGLRAEINQPQHF
TGTGCAAGTCGCTTAGGGCTCAGGGCAGAAATCAATCAGCCCCAGCATTTT
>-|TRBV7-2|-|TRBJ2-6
CASSVLSGANVLTF
TGTGCCAGCAGTGTATTGTCTGGGGCCAACGTCCTGACTTTC
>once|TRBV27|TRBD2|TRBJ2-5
CASSPPGGAGETQYF
TGTGCCAGCAGTCCCCCCGGGGGGGCCGGGGAGACCCAGTACTTC